This section outlines one T cell receptor beta chain sequence together with its context. The antigen is undetermined. This sample stems from a study of cytomegalovirus exposure and HLA in healthy donors. Primers included in the PCR were 60 Vbeta and 13 Jbeta primers. Only in-frame clones appear in the TCRdb table, and some are missing; sequencing was by immunoSEQ multiplex PCR. In the table there are 150,000 or so clones, around 77% of which are singletons. Whole-study findings and limits: Later on, analysis showed that most CMV-associated TCR beta chains appeared to be HLA-restricted. Association of some 18,000 TCR beta sequences with HLA alleles was found at 0.05 false discovery rate in a later analysis.

The CDR3 spans 15 residues. V shed 2 bases, J shed 5 bases, and the junction held 8 bases outside the gene matches. Germline CDR1 SEHNR, CDR2 FQNEAQ (reference sequence). This sequence joins TRBV7-9 and TRBJ2-5; 7 positions match TRBD1. This receptor was obtained from a woman aged 25 to 39 in good health and CMV-seronegative. The sequencing input was PBMCs. The chain's CDR3 is CASSLSAGGRETQYF. The CDR3 DNA reads as TGTGCCAGCAGCTTATCGGCAGGGGGTAGGGAGACCCAGTACTTC.